These T cell receptor beta chains were read from a single sample in a study of OX40 agonist ivuxolimab in advanced cancers. Repertoires were generated with immunoSEQ multiplex PCR, while TCRdb's copy carries only in-frame clones and drops some. The repertoire consists of 70,000 to 80,000 clones, with 80% to 90% occurring once and the leading ten covering less than 5.5%. This specimen was CD4+ or CD8+ T cells sorted from blood, taken in a trial of the OX40 agonist ivuxolimab. Source of these receptors: an adult with an advanced solid tumor such as melanoma, head and neck, liver or kidney cancer. The CDR3 runs from the conserved cysteine through the conserved F or W. D genes are given only for firm matches. For some rows the clone size is stated as once, few or many, or as a class when expanded; others skip it.

D gene,J gene,V gene,clone size,CDR3 DNA,CDR3 protein
.,TRBJ1-5,TRBV28,.,TGTGCCAGCAGTCCTGGGGGCCAGCCCCAGCATTTT,CASSPGGQPQHF
.,TRBJ1-4,TRBV5-8,.,TGTGCCAGCAGCTTGGGGAGGGCCCCACGGGATGAAAAACTGTTTTTT,CASSLGRAPRDEKLFF
TRBD1,TRBJ2-7,TRBV10-3,few,TGTGCCATCAGACCAGCATCCGGGACAGGGGACTACGAGCAGTACTTC,CAIRPASGTGDYEQYF
.,TRBJ1-4,TRBV18,.,TGTGCCAGCTCTCCCAAATTAACAACTAATGAAAAACTGTTTTTT,CASSPKLTTNEKLFF
.,TRBJ1-2,TRBV29-1,.,TGCAGCGTTACTCCCGGGACCAGTTATGGCTACACCTTC,CSVTPGTSYGYTF
.,TRBJ2-6,TRBV4-1,.,TGCGCCAGCAGCCAAGTGGGTGGGGCCAACGTCCTGACTTTC,CASSQVGGANVLTF
.,TRBJ1-2,TRBV11-2,.,TGTGCCAGCAGCCTTTCTCAGAACTATGGCTACACCTTC,CASSLSQNYGYTF
TRBD1,TRBJ2-7,TRBV25-1,.,TGTGCCAGCAGTAGGGTAGACAGGGCCCCCGACGAGCAGTACTTC,CASSRVDRAPDEQYF
TRBD1,TRBJ1-2,TRBV5-1,.,TGCGCCAGCAGCTTGGCGGGACAGGGACCAATCGGTGGCTACACCTTC,CASSLAGQGPIGGYTF
.,TRBJ2-3,TRBV6-5,once,TGTGCCAGCAGATCCCCACCGCGGGCAGATACGCAGTATTTT,CASRSPPRADTQYF
.,TRBJ2-1,TRBV29-1,.,TGCAGCGCGGGGCTCCTCAATGAGCAGTTCTTC,CSAGLLNEQFF
.,TRBJ1-1,TRBV6-1,.,TGTGCCAGCAGTGTACAGGGTAGGTTTGGTGAAGCTTTCTTT,CASSVQGRFGEAFF
TRBD1,TRBJ2-2,TRBV6-1,.,TGTGCCAGCAGTGCATATTTGGGGGACAGGGACACCGGGGAGCTGTTTTTT,CASSAYLGDRDTGELFF
.,TRBJ1-1,TRBV4-3,.,TGCGCCAGCAGCCAAGATCCAGGGCGGTTTAATACTGAAGCTTTCTTT,CASSQDPGRFNTEAFF
.,TRBJ1-6,TRBV9,.,TGTGCCAGCAGGGGGGGAACGGAAAATTCACCCCTCCACTTT,CASRGGTENSPLHF